The next 29 T cell receptor beta chains were all read from a single sample in a study of identical twins. TCRdb re-derived calls from the 5' RACE reads in MiXCR, one entry per CDR3 protein. The profile shows 250,000 or so distinct CDR3 sequences, roughly 7% of them singletons. These records were also assigned to another study, of yellow fever vaccine responses in identical twins.

What was sequenced was memory (CD45RO+) T cells sorted from blood. These receptors were obtained from a woman between 18 and 30 years old in good health.

The chain links TRBV7-9 to TRBJ2-2, with D perhaps matching TRBD2 (6 bases). This CDR3 is 17 amino acids long. Germline V lookup: CDR1 SEHNR, CDR2 FQNEAQ (reference sequence). Trimming removed 3 bases from V and 7 bases from J, with 21 bases in between. CDR3 region: CASSFTLGTGEGGELFF. The CDR3 bases are TGTGCCAGCAGCTTCACTCTCGGGACGGGAGAAGGCGGGGAGCTGTTTTTT.

The chain is built from TRBV18 and TRBJ2-3; 7 bases match TRBD1. From germline, CDR1 is KGHSH and CDR2 LQKENI. This CDR3 region has 15 residues. Losses at the gene ends were 2 bases for V and 4 bases for J; bases not matched to a gene: 6. The CDR3 loop is CASSPSRQGADTQYF. The CDR3 DNA is TGTGCCAGCTCACCAAGCCGACAGGGCGCAGATACGCAGTATTTT. Combining the CDR3 with reference TRBV18 and TRBJ2-3 gives the whole variable domain NAGVMQNPRHLVRRRGQEARLRCSPMKGHSHVYWYRQLPEEGLKFMVYLQKENIIDESGMPKERFSAEFPKEGPSILRIQQVVRGDSAAYFCASSPSRQGADTQYFGPGTRLTVL.

This clonotype was seen a handful of times. The chain couples TRBV20-1 to TRBJ2-5; no reliable D call. Trimming cost V 6 bases and J 5 bases, with 10 bases left between them. The germline V gene encodes CDR1 DFQATT and CDR2 SNEGSKA (reference sequence). The CDR3 is 11 amino acids. The CDR3 DNA reads TGCAGTGCACCTGCTCGGGAGACCCAGTACTTC. This translates into CSAPARETQYF.

The table lists this clonotype with many counts. This chain connects TRBV15 to TRBJ2-2; D assignment may be TRBD1 or TRBD2 (5 bases each). Germline CDR1 LNHNV, CDR2 YYDKDF (reference sequence). Trimming stripped 0 bases from V and 7 bases from J, with 15 bases between. The CDR3 runs to 16 residues. The CDR3 DNA follows: TGTGCCACCAGCAGAGATTGGGGGAAGGGTGGCGGGGAGCTGTTTTTT. It encodes CATSRDWGKGGGELFF.

This clonotype was found a few times. V and J are TRBV7-9 and TRBJ1-1; 7 bases match TRBD1. V gave up 5 bases and J gave up 4 bases; unmatched junction bases: 7. Per germline, CDR1 SEHNR and CDR2 FQNEAQ (reference sequence). This CDR3 has 14 residues. CDR3 sequence: CASSKTTGSTEAFF. Written as DNA, the CDR3 is TGTGCCAGCAGCAAAACGACAGGGAGCACTGAAGCTTTCTTT.

The gene calls are TRBV5-1 and TRBJ2-3; 7 bases align to TRBD2. Germline V gene lookup returns CDR1 SGHRS and CDR2 YFSETQ. The CDR3 extends over 13 amino acids. Unmatched junction bases numbered 2, after V lost 1 base and J lost 6 bases. CDR3 loop: CASSLFGGDTQYF. CDR3 DNA sequence: TGCGCCAGCAGCTTGTTCGGGGGGGATACGCAGTATTTT.

This clonotype was observed a handful of times. The chain recombines TRBV20-1 with TRBJ2-2, with 7 bases that match TRBD2. V lost 6 bases, J lost 5 bases, and 12 bases stayed unmatched. The length of the CDR3 is 15 residues. Germline V lookup: CDR1 DFQATT, CDR2 SNEGSKA (reference sequence). The CDR3 reads CSAAPVGRATGELFF. The CDR3 DNA follows: TGCAGTGCCGCCCCAGTGGGGAGGGCGACCGGGGAGCTGTTTTTT.

This clonotype was counted between two and nine times. J is TRBJ2-7 and V is TRBV19; 8 bases align to TRBD2. V lost 6 bases, J lost 7 bases, and 8 bases stayed unmatched. The CDR3 has 13 amino acids. From germline, CDR1 is LNHDA and CDR2 SQIVND (reference sequence). CDR3 coding DNA: TGTGCCAGTAGCCCCAATCTAGCGGGTGAGCAGTACTTC. Its protein is CASSPNLAGEQYF. Full variable domain (rest looked up from reference TRBV19 and TRBJ2-7): DGGITQSPKYLFRKEGQNVTLSCEQNLNHDAMYWYRQDPGQGLRLIYYSQIVNDFQKGDIAEGYSVSREKKESFPLTVTSAQKNPTAFYLCASSPNLAGEQYFGPGTRLTVT.

There are many counts of this clonotype. This chain connects TRBV7-9 to TRBJ2-1, with 8 bases fitting TRBD1. Germline V gene data show CDR1 as SEHNR and CDR2 as FQNEAQ (reference sequence). V shed 5 bases, J shed 8 bases, and the junction held 2 bases outside the gene matches. The CDR3 spans 12 residues. The CDR3 DNA follows: TGTGCCAGCAGCAAACAGGGGGATGAGCAGTTCTTC. This sequence encodes CASSKQGDEQFF.

This clonotype was seen ten or more times. This chain links TRBV7-9 with TRBJ2-1; a weak D match, TRBD2 (7 bases). V lost 8 bases and J 7 bases, leaving 15 bases between the germline ends. CDR3 length equals 13 residues. CDR1 is SEHNR, CDR2 FQNEAQ, per germline (reference sequence). The CDR3 nucleotides are TGTGCCAGCGGAGGGGAGGGGGAAAATGAGCAGTTCTTC. Residues: CASGGEGENEQFF.

This clonotype appeared a few times. This chain joins TRBV3-1 and TRBJ2-3; 7 bases line up with TRBD1. J gave up 1 base and V 2 bases, and 12 bases lay outside the gene matches. In germline, CDR1 is LGHDT, CDR2 YNNKEL (reference sequence). The CDR3 totals 18 residues. The CDR3 bases are TGTGCCAGCAGCCAAAAACCTTGGACAGGTTCTGGCACAGATACGCAGTATTTT. The encoded protein is CASSQKPWTGSGTDTQYF.

In this sample, this clonotype turned up many times. The chain is built from TRBV29-1 and TRBJ2-1; D is possibly TRBD2 (6 bases). This CDR3 is built from 14 residues. Trimming shortened V by 0 bases and J by 7 bases, and 13 bases separated the two germline ends. CDR1 and CDR2 (germline): SQVTM, ANQGSEA. CDR3 nucleotide sequence: TGCAGCGTTGAAGATTTGCGACTAGGGAATGAGCAGTTCTTC. Protein: CSVEDLRLGNEQFF.

This clonotype was observed many times. The chain combines TRBV20-1 with TRBJ2-7; weak D call: TRBD2 (5 bases). Germline CDR1 DFQATT, CDR2 SNEGSKA (reference sequence). Trimming cost V 3 bases and J 9 bases, with 18 bases left between them. This CDR3 is built from 13 residues. CDR3 nucleotide sequence: TGCAGTGCTAGCCAGTTAGGTGCGAGCGGGCAGTACGTC. It codes for CSASQLGASGQYV.

This clonotype was seen a few times. V is TRBV20-1 and J is TRBJ2-7; TRBD2 matches 7 bases. The CDR3 is 13 residues long. Trimming removed 4 bases from V and 1 base from J; junction bases left unmatched: 4. Germline values: CDR1 DFQATT, CDR2 SNEGSKA (reference sequence). CDR3 DNA: TGCAGTGCTACGCGGGGGTTGTCCTACGAGCAGTACTTC. Translation gives CSATRGLSYEQYF.

This clonotype was seen ten or more times. The chain joins TRBV10-3 to TRBJ1-6; the match to TRBD1 covers 11 bases. CDR1 is ENHRY and CDR2 is SYGVKD in the germline V gene. The J segment lost 5 bases and the V segment lost 6 bases, leaving 3 bases of the junction unmatched. This CDR3 has 15 residues. This CDR3 reads CAIRAGQGDNSPLHF. The CDR3 DNA reads TGTGCCATCAGAGCGGGACAGGGGGATAATTCACCCCTCCACTTT.

This clonotype was detected many times. This chain joins TRBV12-3 or TRBV12-4 and TRBJ2-7, with 11 positions matching TRBD2. This CDR3 comprises 14 residues. With 6 bases clipped from V and 7 bases from J, the junction kept 8 bases outside the gene matches. The CDR3 region is CASRHSGRADEQYF. CDR3 in DNA: TGTGCCAGCAGACATAGCGGGAGGGCCGATGAGCAGTACTTC.

This clonotype was detected many times. V usage is TRBV5-1 and J usage is TRBJ2-2; the D gene is possibly TRBD2 (5 bases). There are 16 residues in the CDR3. The ends were cut back, 4 bases at V and 0 bases at J, with 13 bases in the middle. Germline V gene data show CDR1 as SGHRS and CDR2 as YFSETQ. DNA for the CDR3: TGCGCCAGCAGCCTGGAGGTCGGGGCGAACACCGGGGAGCTGTTTTTT. This encodes CASSLEVGANTGELFF.

This clonotype appeared a single time. CDR3 in amino acids: CATKDRDGLYKQYF. As DNA, the CDR3 is TGTGCCACCAAAGACAGAGACGGACTGTACAAGCAGTACTTC. This chain links TRBV15 with TRBJ2-7; D tentatively reads TRBD1 or TRBD2 (5 bases each). With 7 bases removed from V and 8 bases from J, the gap between germline ends came to 21 bases. This CDR3 spans 14 amino acids. The germline V gene encodes CDR1 LNHNV and CDR2 YYDKDF (reference sequence). Based on the CDR3 plus reference TRBV15 and TRBJ2-7, the full variable domain is DAMVIQNPRYQVTQFGKPVTLSCSQTLNHNVMYWYQQKSSQAPKLLFHYYDKDFNNEADTPDNFQSRRPNTSFCFLDIRSPGLGDTAMYLCATKDRDGLYKQYFGPGTRLTVT.

This clonotype was seen repeatedly, ten times or more. This rearrangement joins TRBV6-1 to TRBJ1-4; 7 bases fit TRBD1. The germline gives CDR1 MNHNS, CDR2 SASEGT. Trimming took 0 bases from V and 2 from J; bases not matched to a gene: 15. The CDR3 length is 20 residues. The CDR3 protein is CASSEAGSKTGWSTNEKLFF. CDR3 DNA: TGTGCCAGCAGTGAAGCGGGCTCCAAGACAGGGTGGTCGACTAATGAAAAACTGTTTTTT.

The chain recombines TRBV25-1 with TRBJ2-3; the D gene is possibly TRBD1 (5 bases). V was trimmed by 4 bases and J by 4 bases, leaving 12 bases between them. The CDR3 runs to 14 residues. The germline V gene encodes CDR1 MGHDK and CDR2 SYGVNS. The DNA for the CDR3 is TGTGCCAGCAGTGGAGGACATGGTCCAGATACGCAGTATTTT. This translates into CASSGGHGPDTQYF.

This clonotype was counted between two and nine times. One end of the junction does not line up with germline, which may come from a read error. The V gene is TRBV7-8, the J gene TRBJ2-1; D could derive from TRBD1 or TRBD2 (5 bases each). CDR3 length: 13 amino acids. Germline V lookup: CDR1 SGHVS, CDR2 FQNEAQ. This CDR3 reads CASSLLIDRGAYF. The CDR3 bases are TGTGCCAGCAGCCTACTAATAGACAGAGGGGCCTACTTC. Supplemented by reference TRBV7-8 and TRBJ2-1, the full variable domain reads GAGVSQSPRYKVAKRGQDVALRCDPISGHVSLFWYQQALGQGPEFLTYFQNEAQLDKSGLPSDRFFAERPEGSVSTLKIQRTQQEDSAVYLCASSLLIDRGAYFGPGTRLTVL.

This clonotype was seen repeatedly, ten times or more. This chain's CDR3 is CASSQEAGGFLAEQFF. The CDR3 DNA reads as TGTGCCAGCAGCCAGGAGGCGGGGGGCTTTTTAGCGGAGCAGTTCTTC. The rearrangement links TRBV4-2 to TRBJ2-1; 8 nucleotides match TRBD2. Germline assignment: CDR1 LGHNA and CDR2 YNFKEQ. Trimming took 3 bases from V and 10 from J; bases not matched to a gene: 14. There are 16 residues in the CDR3.

The chain has TRBV6-1 and TRBJ2-3; a possible D gene is TRBD1 (6 bases). Germline V CDR1 and CDR2: MNHNS, SASEGT. V lost 5 bases to trimming and J lost 1 base, with 16 bases between them. This CDR3 region has 16 residues. The CDR3 DNA is TGTGCCAGCAGTCCCTTTCAGGGGCCCGGCACAGATACGCAGTATTTT. This gives the protein CASSPFQGPGTDTQYF.

This clonotype has a handful of counts. The rearrangement joins TRBV28 to TRBJ1-2; TRBD1 is a possible D gene (5 bases). There are 13 residues in the CDR3. V dropped 8 bases and J dropped 4 bases, with 14 bases sitting between them. Germline-derived CDR1 and CDR2 are MDHEN and SYDVKM. CDR3 sequence (DNA): TGTGCCAGCTTAGGGGCAGAAGGCTATGGCTACACCTTC. Its protein is CASLGAEGYGYTF.

In its sample, this clonotype was seen many times. This chain joins TRBV20-1 and TRBJ2-1; possibly TRBD2 for D (6 bases). The CDR3 is 14 residues long. Germline values: CDR1 DFQATT, CDR2 SNEGSKA (reference sequence). Deletions cut 6 bases from V and 2 bases from J, with 14 bases between. CDR3 sequence reads: CSAQSAGTYNEQFF. The CDR3 DNA reads TGCAGTGCCCAATCCGCGGGAACCTACAATGAGCAGTTCTTC.

This clonotype was detected only a few times. This rearrangement joins TRBV5-1 to TRBJ1-4; 7 bases line up with TRBD1. Germline V CDR1 and CDR2: SGHRS, YFSETQ. V lost 4 bases to trimming and J lost 7 bases; unmatched junction nucleotides: 7. This CDR3 region has 14 residues. The CDR3: CASSPPGQLEKLFF. In DNA form, the CDR3 reads TGCGCCAGCAGCCCCCCGGGACAGCTTGAAAAACTGTTTTTT.

This clonotype was detected a few times. The chain carries TRBV9 and TRBJ2-1; TRBD1 matches 8 bases. Germline CDR1 SGDLS, CDR2 YYNGEE. Trimming cost V 4 bases and J 8 bases; bases outside gene matches: 11. CDR3 length equals 15 residues. The CDR3 DNA sequence: TGTGCCAGCAGCACACGACAGGGGAAAGGGCATGAGCAGTTCTTC. Translating gives CASSTRQGKGHEQFF.

This clonotype was seen a handful of times. The chain has TRBV10-3 and TRBJ2-7; 10 bases fit TRBD1. The CDR3 is made up of 14 amino acids. The V and J ends lost 6 bases and 5 bases, in that order; junction bases with no gene match: 7. Germline CDR1 ENHRY, CDR2 SYGVKD. The CDR3 coding sequence is TGTGCCATCAGCCCGGGACAGGGGAGCGACGAGCAGTACTTC. This encodes CAISPGQGSDEQYF.

This clonotype was picked up a small number of times. The chain carries TRBV28 and TRBJ2-1; 9 positions agree with TRBD2. Trimming took 4 bases from V and 7 from J; bases not matched to a gene: 8. This CDR3 has 15 residues. CDR1 and CDR2 (germline): MDHEN, SYDVKM. The CDR3 loop is CASSSEREALNEQFF. As DNA, the CDR3 is TGTGCCAGCAGTTCCGAGCGGGAGGCGTTGAATGAGCAGTTCTTC.